This is a list of T cell receptor beta chains from one sample in a study of shared clonotypes between healthy human individuals. Sequencing used immunoSEQ multiplex PCR; TCRdb keeps in-frame clones, though not all of them. The data contain 600,000 or so clones, approximately 95% of them seen just once; the ten biggest clones take up 0.11%. Sequencing was done on a sample of naive CD8+ T cells sorted from blood. The receptor set was obtained from a woman in her 30s in good health. Each CDR3 is given with its conserved first and last residue. D genes are given only for firm matches. Not every row has a clone size; where given, it reads once, few, many or a size class.

abundance	v_gene	j_gene	d_gene	CDR3nt	CDR3aa
-	TRBV7-9	TRBJ2-2	TRBD2	TGTGCCAGCAGCCCCCCTAGCGGGAGAGACACCGGGGAGCTGTTTTTT	CASSPPSGRDTGELFF
-	TRBV2	TRBJ2-7	TRBD2	TGTGCCAGCAGTGAAGAGACTAGCGTCTACGAGCAGTACTTC	CASSEETSVYEQYF
-	TRBV11-2	TRBJ2-7	-	TGTGCCAGCAGCTCGCCTGCCGGCCCAACCTACGAGCAGTACTTC	CASSSPAGPTYEQYF
once	TRBV27	TRBJ2-1	-	TGTGCCAGCAGTATGACCTCCGGGTTCTCCTACAATGAGCAGTTCTTC	CASSMTSGFSYNEQFF
-	TRBV19	TRBJ2-2	-	TGTGCCAGTAAGGAGGGGACCGGGGAGCTGTTTTTT	CASKEGTGELFF
once	TRBV28	TRBJ1-5	-	TGTGCCAGCAGTTTAGATGAGAAGCCCCAGCATTTT	CASSLDEKPQHF
-	TRBV28	TRBJ2-1	-	TGTGCCAGCAGTTTAGACATGGAGGACTGGGACGAAGAGCAGTTCTTC	CASSLDMEDWDEEQFF
once	TRBV7-7	TRBJ2-7	-	TGTGCCAGCAGCGCCGGCAGGGCCCCCTACGAGCAGTACTTC	CASSAGRAPYEQYF
-	TRBV2	TRBJ2-5	-	TGTGCCAGCAGTCATCCCGGGGCGGTGTCGGAGACCCAGTACTTC	CASSHPGAVSETQYF
-	TRBV29-1	TRBJ2-7	-	TGCAGCGTTGAAGAGGACAGTGCGACCTACGAGCAGTACTTC	CSVEEDSATYEQYF
-	TRBV5-4	TRBJ2-5	TRBD1	TGTGCCAGCAGCCCGGACAGGGACCAAGAGACCCAGTACTTC	CASSPDRDQETQYF
-	TRBV27	TRBJ1-2	-	TGTGCCAGCAGTTTAGGGGGAGCTAACTATGGCTACACCTTC	CASSLGGANYGYTF
-	TRBV5-1	TRBJ2-5	TRBD2	TGCGCCAGCAGGGCTAGCGGGATAAGGGAGACCCAGTACTTC	CASRASGIRETQYF
-	TRBV5-4	TRBJ2-7	-	TGTGCCAGCAGCAACTCGGACCGACCCTACGAGCAGTACTTC	CASSNSDRPYEQYF
-	TRBV5-6	TRBJ2-1	-	TGTGCCAGCAGGCCCCGGGTTGGGGATGAGCAGTTCTTC	CASRPRVGDEQFF
-	TRBV27	TRBJ2-1	TRBD2	TGTGCCAGCAGTTTAGGTGCGGGAGTGAGGGATGAGCAGTTCTTC	CASSLGAGVRDEQFF
-	TRBV2	TRBJ2-3	TRBD1	TGTGCCAGCAGAGAACTCGGGACAGGGCTTTCAGATACGCAGTATTTT	CASRELGTGLSDTQYF
-	TRBV11-2	TRBJ2-3	-	TGTGCCAGCAGCTTCTTGGACTGGCTAGTAGGCGCAGATACGCAGTATTTT	CASSFLDWLVGADTQYF
-	TRBV2	TRBJ1-5	-	TGTGCCAGCAGTGAATACGGGGGCTACAATCAGCCCCAGCATTTT	CASSEYGGYNQPQHF
-	TRBV7-6	TRBJ1-4	-	TGTGCCAGCAGTTCCGCTGGCGGTCGGCTGTTTTTT	CASSSAGGRLFF
once	TRBV2	TRBJ2-2	-	TGTGCCAGCAGTGAGATAGCGGAGAACACCGGGGAGCTGTTTTTT	CASSEIAENTGELFF
-	TRBV5-1	TRBJ1-3	-	TGCGCCAGCAGCTTGGGCGACCAGGAGGCTGGAAACACCATATATTTT	CASSLGDQEAGNTIYF
-	TRBV19	TRBJ2-1	-	TGTGCCAGTAGTTCGGGTTTTTGGCGGGTGAGCTCCTACAATGAGCAGTTCTTC	CASSSGFWRVSSYNEQFF